This T cell receptor (beta chain) was sequenced during a study of T cell clones after liver transplantation. Study details: Standard immunosuppression, with no induction, continued until 12-24 months after transplant.

From germline, CDR1 is SGHTA and CDR2 FQGNSA. The ends were cut back, 2 bases at V and 15 bases at J, with 14 bases in the middle. The CDR3 is made up of 12 amino acids. Here immunoSEQ multiplex PCR was the method, and the copy in TCRdb shows in-frame clones only, minus some. The sample includes about 58,000 clones, about 73% of them seen just once. This clone was detected only a few times. The chain employs TRBV7-2 and TRBJ2-1, with D perhaps matching TRBD1 or TRBD2 (5 bases each). This material consisted of CD4+ T cells from blood, taken at the roughly 16-month timepoint. This clonotype was sampled from a human patient who received a liver transplant. Certain T cells may be donor cells from the graft. The CDR3 loop reads CASSLMGDVLFF. In DNA, the CDR3 is TGTGCCAGCAGCTTAATGGGGGATGTCCTGTTCTTC.